This entry lists 14 T cell receptor beta chains sequenced from one sample in a study of shared clonotypes between healthy human individuals. The method was immunoSEQ multiplex PCR; TCRdb's version includes in-frame clones alone and lacks a portion of them. The sample has about 2.4 million clones, 80% to 95% seen once. Material for sequencing was naive CD4+ T cells from PBMCs. Described subset: CD45RA+ positively selected. The source is a man between 18 and 35 years old in good health. Some clones in this sample may be carry-over from other donors' samples.

The chain has TRBV7-3 and TRBJ2-7; 7 bases align to TRBD2. CDR3 length: 15 residues. V lost 0 bases and J lost 1; bases outside the gene matches: 3. The germline V gene has CDR1 SGHTA and CDR2 FQGTGA. The CDR3 region has the DNA TGTGCCAGCAGCTTAACTCGGGAGGTATCCTACGAGCAGTACTTC. Protein product: CASSLTREVSYEQYF. The complete variable domain, with remaining parts taken from reference TRBV7-3 and TRBJ2-7, reads GAGVSQTPSNKVTEKGKYVELRCDPISGHTALYWYRQSLGQGPEFLIYFQGTGAADDSGLPNDRFFAVRPEGSVSTLKIQRTERGDSAVYLCASSLTREVSYEQYFGPGTRLTVT.

The gene calls are TRBV25-1 and TRBJ1-1, with 7 bases identical to TRBD1. Germline V gene data show CDR1 as MGHDK and CDR2 as SYGVNS. Trimming at V came to 1 base and at J to 1 base, leaving 6 bases not matched to a gene. This CDR3 comprises 16 residues. CDR3 in amino acids: CASSEWETGKNTEAFF. The CDR3 coding sequence is TGTGCCAGCAGTGAATGGGAGACAGGGAAGAACACTGAAGCTTTCTTT.

Worth noting for this clone: The same CDR3 arises from other DNA sequences in this sample as well. V is TRBV19 and J is TRBJ2-5, with D hard to call. Trimming shortened V by 3 bases and J by 5 bases, and 10 bases separated the two germline ends. Germline CDR1 LNHDA, CDR2 SQIVND (reference sequence). CDR3 size: 13 residues. CDR3 sequence reads: CASSIRGPETQYF. The CDR3 region has the DNA TGTGCCAGTAGTATTCGCGGACCTGAGACCCAGTACTTC.

In this sample, this clone turned up once. The chain links TRBV6-5 to TRBJ1-2; D remains unclear. This CDR3 contains 13 residues. CDR1 MNHEY and CDR2 SVGAGI come from the germline V gene. Trimming removed 6 bases from V and 3 bases from J, with 11 bases in between. The CDR3 loop is CASRRTVYYGYTF. CDR3 bases: TGTGCCAGCAGACGCACAGTCTACTATGGCTACACCTTC.

V gene TRBV4-3 combines with J gene TRBJ2-6, with D perhaps TRBD1 (7 bases). Trimming took 3 bases from V and 3 from J, leaving 15 bases between them. The V gene's germline CDR1 is LGHNA and CDR2 YSLEER. The length of the CDR3 is 17 residues. The CDR3 protein is CASSHPGGLGGANVLTF. CDR3 nucleotides: TGCGCCAGCAGCCACCCAGGGGGGCTCGGTGGGGCCAACGTCCTGACTTTC.

The V call is TRBV5-1, the J call TRBJ1-4, with a possible D match to TRBD1 (6 bases). Germline CDR1 SGHRS, CDR2 YFSETQ. The length of the CDR3 is 16 residues. V was trimmed by 4 bases and J by 0 bases, leaving 13 bases between them. The CDR3 is CASSAGQLSTNEKLFF. The CDR3 DNA reads as TGCGCCAGCAGCGCCGGACAGCTTTCAACTAATGAAAAACTGTTTTTT. Complete variable domain (other parts from reference TRBV5-1 and TRBJ1-4): KAGVTQTPRYLIKTRGQQVTLSCSPISGHRSVSWYQQTPGQGLQFLFEYFSETQRNKGNFPGRFSGRQFSNSRSEMNVSTLELGDSALYLCASSAGQLSTNEKLFFGSGTQLSVL.

A remark on this clone: Other DNA variants within this sample encode the same CDR3. V gene TRBV11-2 combines with J gene TRBJ2-3; D ambiguous. Per the germline V gene, CDR1 is SGHAT and CDR2 is FQNNGV. CDR3 length equals 11 residues. Trimming took off 3 bases at V and 6 bases at J, with 4 bases between the two ends. The CDR3 bases are TGTGCCAGCAGCTTTCCCGATACGCAGTATTTT. Residues: CASSFPDTQYF.

The chain carries TRBV5-6 and TRBJ1-5; tentative D call: TRBD1 (6 bases). V lost 0 bases and J 3 bases, leaving 13 bases between the germline ends. Germline CDR1 and CDR2: SGHDT and YYEEEE. The CDR3 is 16 amino acids. The CDR3 spells CASSLVGRGINQPQHF. The CDR3 DNA sequence: TGTGCCAGCAGCTTGGTTGGGAGGGGGATCAATCAGCCCCAGCATTTT. The full variable domain, with the rest looked up from reference TRBV5-6 and TRBJ1-5, is DAGVTQSPTHLIKTRGQQVTLRCSPKSGHDTVSWYQQALGQGPQFIFQYYEEEERQRGNFPDRFSGHQFPNYSSELNVNALLLGDSALYLCASSLVGRGINQPQHFGDGTRLSIL.

About this clone: Other DNA sequences from this sample encode an identical CDR3 as well. This chain links TRBV19 with TRBJ2-7, with TRBD1 as a possible D gene (5 bases). The CDR3 spans 13 residues. Germline V gene sequence: CDR1 LNHDA, CDR2 SQIVND (reference sequence). V lost 4 bases and J lost 3, with 10 bases in between. The DNA of the CDR3 is TGTGCCAGTAGTAGAACCGACAGCTACGAGCAGTACTTC. This translates into CASSRTDSYEQYF.

The chain links TRBV19 to TRBJ2-3; 7 bases are a match to TRBD2. Germline assignment: CDR1 LNHDA and CDR2 SQIVND (reference sequence). The CDR3 length is 15 residues. V lost 3 bases, J lost 6 bases, and 9 bases stayed unmatched. The CDR3 DNA reads as TGTGCCAGTAGTATTGGGGGAGGGCCGGGGGATACGCAGTATTTT. This encodes CASSIGGGPGDTQYF.

Comment on this clone: Other DNA sequences in this sample translate to the same CDR3. This sequence joins TRBV19 and TRBJ2-7, with TRBD2 matching 7 bases. Looked up from germline, CDR1 is LNHDA and CDR2 is SQIVND (reference sequence). This CDR3 contains 14 residues. The ends lost 1 base at V and 2 bases at J; junction bases unmatched: 2. CDR3 bases: TGTGCCAGTAGTATAGGGGGGGGAACCTACGAGCAGTACTTC. Translating gives CASSIGGGTYEQYF.

This chain joins TRBV14 and TRBJ2-7; D gene unclear. This CDR3 region has 14 residues. The germline V and J ends were trimmed by 0 bases and 4 bases, with 10 bases remaining between them. Germline V gene lookup returns CDR1 SGHDN and CDR2 FVKESK. CDR3 in amino acids: CASSQDPQLYEQYF. CDR3 sequence (DNA): TGTGCCAGCAGCCAAGACCCCCAACTGTACGAGCAGTACTTC.

The chain recombines TRBV4-2 with TRBJ1-4; TRBD1 might be the D (5 bases). The CDR3 runs to 14 residues. V gave up 2 bases and J gave up 6 bases, with 10 bases separating them. Germline CDR1 reads LGHNA; CDR2 reads YNFKEQ. The CDR3 spells CASSQTGYDEKLFF. The CDR3 DNA is TGTGCCAGCAGCCAAACAGGCTACGATGAAAAACTGTTTTTT.

The chain combines TRBV5-1 with TRBJ2-7; D is perhaps TRBD1 (6 bases). Trimming stripped 0 bases from V and 6 bases from J, with 13 bases between. The V gene's germline CDR1 is SGHRS and CDR2 YFSETQ. The CDR3 is made up of 14 amino acids. In nucleotides, the CDR3 is TGCGCCAGCAGCTTGGGGACAGCCCCTGGCGAGCAGTACTTC. Its protein is CASSLGTAPGEQYF.